This note documents a single T cell receptor beta chain sequence. Clones were read by immunoSEQ multiplex PCR, and TCRdb kept only the in-frame ones, dropping some. The top ten hold approximately 4% of the sample, which has about 62,000 clones, approximately 80% seen once. The CDR3 totals 15 residues. Germline V CDR1 and CDR2: WNHNN, SYGVQD (reference sequence). V dropped 2 bases and J dropped 4; count of bases not matched to a gene: 0. The data were obtained in a study of radiotherapy plus CTLA-4 blockade in lung cancer. The sequencing used peripheral blood, collected from a patient treated with radiotherapy plus ipilimumab. The chain recombines TRBV10-1 with TRBJ2-3, with 13 bases lining up with TRBD2. The TCR was taken from a human donor with non-small cell lung cancer who had a complete response to radiotherapy plus ipilimumab. The CDR3 region is CASSEGLAGADTQYF. The DNA of the CDR3 is TGCGCCAGCAGTGAGGGACTAGCGGGAGCAGATACGCAGTATTTT.